A single sample gave rise to the 15 T cell receptor beta chains below, sequenced in a study of CD8 T cells in Susac syndrome. RNA was extracted with the RNeasy kit, and a quantity of about 0.45 to 1 ug was reverse transcribed using random hexamers. TCRdb analysed the immunoSEQ multiplex PCR reads with MiXCR anew, one entry per CDR3 protein. Here the sample spans 150,000 to 200,000 distinct CDR3 sequences, around 95% being singletons. The sequencing sample was made of CD8+ T cells from PBMCs. These receptors all stem from a human donor with multiple sclerosis.

CDR3 sequence: CASRETGGRYEQYF. The CDR3 nucleotides are TGTGCCAGCAGGGAGACAGGGGGCAGATACGAGCAGTACTTC. The chain combines TRBV2 with TRBJ2-7; 10 nucleotides align to TRBD1. Germline-derived CDR1 and CDR2 are SNHLY and FYNNEI. J was trimmed by 4 bases and V by 6 bases; bases with no gene match: 6. The CDR3 is 14 amino acids. The full variable domain, rest sourced from reference TRBV2 and TRBJ2-7, is EPEVTQTPSHQVTQMGQEVILRCVPISNHLYFYWYRQILGQKVEFLVSFYNNEISEKSEIFDDQFSVERPDGSNFTLKIRSTKLEDSAMYFCASRETGGRYEQYFGPGTRLTVT.

This chain connects TRBV29-1 to TRBJ2-7, with 9 bases that match TRBD1. CDR1 is SQVTM, CDR2 ANQGSEA, per germline. V lost 6 bases and J lost 0; bases outside the gene matches: 6. The CDR3 length is 14 residues. This chain's CDR3 is CSVADRGRSYEQYF. DNA for the CDR3: TGCAGCGTAGCGGACAGGGGCCGCTCCTACGAGCAGTACTTC.

This clonotype was observed a handful of times. The CDR3 loop reads CASSLVGFQETQYF. CDR3 bases: TGTGCCAGCAGTTTAGTTGGCTTCCAAGAGACCCAGTACTTC. This rearrangement joins TRBV27 to TRBJ2-5, with no clear D. V was trimmed by 2 bases and J by 1 base, leaving 8 bases between them. CDR3 size: 14 residues. Germline V gene lookup returns CDR1 MNHEY and CDR2 SMNVEV (reference sequence).

The chain carries TRBV4-1 and TRBJ1-4, with TRBD1 identical over 9 bases. In germline, CDR1 is MGHRA, CDR2 YSYEKL. The CDR3 has 16 amino acids. After removal of 0 bases from V and 8 bases from J, the junction contained 7 bases not matched to a gene. The CDR3 region is CASSQDRGTGREKLFF. Here the CDR3 DNA reads TGCGCCAGCAGCCAAGATCGGGGGACAGGGCGAGAAAAACTGTTTTTT.

The rearrangement joins TRBV12-3 or TRBV12-4 to TRBJ2-1, with a weak D call TRBD1 (5 bases). The CDR3 consists of 15 residues. Trimming left V 3 bases short and J 8 bases short, with 17 bases between. CDR3 sequence (DNA): TGTGCCAGCAGTTTTGGGCAGGGTTGGCGGCATGAGCAGTTCTTC. As protein: CASSFGQGWRHEQFF.

This clonotype was counted a single time. The V call is TRBV7-9, the J call TRBJ2-2; TRBD2 is a possible D gene (5 bases). CDR1 and CDR2 (germline): SEHNR, FQNEAQ (reference sequence). CDR3 size: 17 residues. Trimming left V 5 bases short and J 0 bases short, with 16 bases between. The CDR3 nucleotides are TGTGCCAGCAGCATGTTGAGGGCCCTCGCGAACACCGGGGAGCTGTTTTTT. Translation gives CASSMLRALANTGELFF.

J is TRBJ2-1 and V is TRBV3-1, with D hard to call. Germline CDR1 reads LGHDT; CDR2 reads YNNKEL (reference sequence). The CDR3 sequence is 15 residues long. Between the trimmed V and J ends, which lost 4 bases and 0 bases, there was a span of 10 bases. CDR3 DNA: TGTGCCAGCAGCCTCGTCTCGAGCTCCTACAATGAGCAGTTCTTC. Amino acids: CASSLVSSSYNEQFF.

This chain connects TRBV27 to TRBJ2-3, with D maybe TRBD2 (6 bases). This CDR3 is built from 15 residues. Between the trimmed V and J ends, which lost 5 bases and 2 bases, there was a span of 14 bases. Germline lookup yields CDR1 MNHEY and CDR2 SMNVEV (reference sequence). CDR3 sequence (DNA): TGTGCCAGCAGTGCCAAGCGGGTCTACACAGATACGCAGTATTTT. This codes for CASSAKRVYTDTQYF.

The chain is built from TRBV12-5 and TRBJ1-4; the D gene is possibly TRBD1 (6 bases). The germline V gene encodes CDR1 LGHNT and CDR2 FRNRAP. The V and J ends lost 4 bases and 10 bases respectively, with 19 bases between them. The CDR3 extends over 15 amino acids. This CDR3 reads CASGSGPGQQGKLFF. The DNA of the CDR3 is TGTGCTAGTGGTTCGGGGCCAGGACAGCAAGGAAAACTGTTTTTT.

V usage is TRBV9 and J usage is TRBJ1-1, with D possibly TRBD1 on 6 matching bases. V lost 0 bases and J 1 base, leaving 19 bases between the germline ends. Germline lookup yields CDR1 SGDLS and CDR2 YYNGEE. This CDR3 is 18 amino acids long. CDR3 amino acids: CASSVEGRGPLTNTEAFF. In nucleotides, the CDR3 is TGTGCCAGCAGCGTAGAGGGCAGGGGCCCCTTAACGAACACTGAAGCTTTCTTT.

This chain joins TRBV6-6 and TRBJ2-5; D uncertain. Germline CDR1 MNHNY, CDR2 SVGAGI (reference sequence). The CDR3 totals 11 residues. V was shortened by 0 bases and J by 4 bases, with 0 bases between the two germline ends. In DNA form, the CDR3 reads TGTGCCAGCAGTTACTCAGAGACCCAGTACTTC. As protein: CASSYSETQYF.

The V call is TRBV27, the J call TRBJ2-1; D remains ambiguous. Germline lookup yields CDR1 MNHEY and CDR2 SMNVEV (reference sequence). Between the trimmed V and J ends, which lost 7 bases and 0 bases, there was a span of 10 bases. The CDR3 length is 14 residues. The CDR3 DNA reads TGTGCCAGCAAAGGCCCCAGCTCCTACAATGAGCAGTTCTTC. Amino acid sequence: CASKGPSSYNEQFF.

J is TRBJ2-7 and V is TRBV5-6; D is undetermined. The CDR3 is 12 residues long. The ends were cut back, 7 bases at V and 4 bases at J, with 12 bases in the middle. Germline CDR1 is SGHDT and CDR2 is YYEEEE. The CDR3 sequence: CASGRGGYEQYF. The CDR3 coding sequence is TGTGCCAGCGGACGCGGTGGTTACGAGCAGTACTTC.

The V call is TRBV15, the J call TRBJ1-4; TRBD1 is a possible D gene (5 bases). Per germline, CDR1 LNHNV and CDR2 YYDKDF (reference sequence). Trimming took 1 base from V and 5 from J, leaving 11 bases between them. The length of the CDR3 is 15 residues. The CDR3 nucleotides are TGTGCCACCAGCAGAGTGAACAGGAAAAATGAAAAACTGTTTTTT. This translates into CATSRVNRKNEKLFF.

This clonotype was counted a single time. The chain joins TRBV29-1 to TRBJ2-7; TRBD2 might be the D (5 bases). The V gene's germline CDR1 is SQVTM and CDR2 ANQGSEA. V lost 6 bases to trimming and J lost 0 bases, with 15 bases between them. The CDR3 length is 14 residues. The CDR3 sequence is CSVGGRAHSYEQYF. The CDR3 nucleotides read TGCAGCGTAGGCGGGCGGGCGCACTCCTACGAGCAGTACTTC.